A selection of T cell receptor beta chains follows, all from one sample in a study of T-cell memory formation after mild COVID-19. TCRdb recomputed calls from the 5' RACE reads with MiXCR, one row per CDR3 protein. The sample consists of around 300,000 distinct CDR3 sequences, approximately 14% of them appearing once. The material sequenced was PBMCs or a T cell subset sorted from them (not recorded which). These receptors were taken from a man aged 18 to 30 who had mild COVID-19 (a few samples of this study predate the infection). Cell type and time point are not known. Both conserved end residues are part of each CDR3. Fields, in order: J gene, V gene, clone size, D gene, CDR3 protein, CDR3 DNA. A D gene is named only where the DNA matches it firmly. Clone size is given for some rows only: seen once, a few or many times, or a class if the clone is expanded.

TRBJ2-3,TRBV7-2,.,TRBD1,CASEDRDSSTDTQYF,TGTGCCAGCGAGGACAGGGATTCTAGCACAGATACGCAGTATTTT
TRBJ1-1,TRBV7-2,few,TRBD1,CASSLANTGGHTEAFF,TGTGCCAGCAGCTTAGCTAACACAGGGGGCCATACTGAAGCTTTCTTT
TRBJ2-3,TRBV29-1,.,.,CSVAPYGRTDTQYF,TGCAGCGTTGCCCCTTATGGTCGCACAGATACGCAGTATTTT
TRBJ2-3,TRBV5-1,many,.,CASSLGGTNTDTQYF,TGCGCCAGCAGCTTGGGAGGGACGAACACAGATACGCAGTATTTT
TRBJ2-3,TRBV6-2/TRBV6-3,.,TRBD2,CASSPHSGGTDTQYF,TGTGCCAGCAGCCCCCACAGCGGGGGGACAGATACGCAGTATTTT
TRBJ1-1,TRBV7-9,many,.,CASSLDGSLSTEAFF,TGTGCCAGCAGCTTAGATGGGAGTCTTAGCACTGAAGCTTTCTTT
TRBJ2-3,TRBV7-9,few,TRBD2,CASSLAIAGGVDTQYF,TGTGCCAGCAGCTTAGCGATAGCGGGGGGAGTGGATACGCAGTATTTT
TRBJ2-3,TRBV27,.,TRBD1,CASRPRTGGFLDTQYF,TGTGCCAGCAGACCTCGGACAGGGGGTTTTCTGGATACGCAGTATTTT
TRBJ2-1,TRBV28,many,.,CASTSEYNEQFF,TGTGCCAGCACCTCCGAATACAATGAGCAGTTCTTC
TRBJ2-3,TRBV7-2,few,.,CASSLRFDTQYF,TGTGCCAGCAGCTTAAGGTTCGATACGCAGTATTTT
TRBJ1-5,TRBV27,.,.,CASSLVGGGQPQHF,TGTGCCAGCAGTTTGGTGGGGGGCGGACAGCCCCAGCATTTT
TRBJ2-2,TRBV4-3,once,.,CASSQKAGWVTGELFF,TGCGCCAGCAGCCAAAAGGCGGGGTGGGTCACCGGGGAGCTGTTTTTT
TRBJ2-7,TRBV30,.,TRBD1,CAWSAGQGTYEQYF,TGTGCCTGGAGTGCCGGACAGGGTACCTACGAGCAGTACTTC
TRBJ2-3,TRBV18,.,.,CASSPLDGDTQYF,TGTGCCAGCTCACCGTTGGACGGAGATACGCAGTATTTT
TRBJ2-3,TRBV5-1,few,.,CASARSDTQYF,TGCGCCAGCGCTCGGAGCGATACGCAGTATTTT
TRBJ2-1,TRBV6-5,.,.,CASSYSSDPAEQFF,TGTGCCAGCAGTTACTCGTCAGACCCGGCTGAGCAGTTCTTC
TRBJ1-4,TRBV12-3/TRBV12-4,.,TRBD1,CASSRQGGDEKLFF,TGTGCCAGCAGTCGACAGGGAGGGGATGAAAAACTGTTTTTT
TRBJ1-1,TRBV7-9,few,.,CASTEDSGRTEAFF,TGTGCCAGCACCGAAGATAGTGGTCGCACTGAAGCTTTCTTT
TRBJ1-2,TRBV10-3,few,TRBD1,CAIGQGAYGYTF,TGTGCCATCGGACAGGGGGCATATGGCTACACCTTC
TRBJ2-3,TRBV6-6,.,.,CASSWGVGDTQYF,TGTGCCAGCAGTTGGGGGGTTGGAGATACGCAGTATTTT
TRBJ2-1,TRBV4-3,many,TRBD2,CASSPGTSGYNEQFF,TGCGCCAGCAGCCCCGGGACTAGCGGCTACAATGAGCAGTTCTTC
TRBJ2-2,TRBV5-5,.,.,CASSLLGHLNTGELFF,TGTGCCAGCAGCTTGCTAGGACACCTAAACACCGGGGAGCTGTTTTTT
TRBJ1-4,TRBV20-1,.,.,CRARAREKLFF,TGCAGAGCCCGGGCCCGTGAAAAACTGTTTTTT
TRBJ1-2,TRBV4-3,many,TRBD1,CASSLDRTYGYTF,TGCGCCAGCAGCCTGGACAGGACCTATGGCTACACCTTC
TRBJ2-1,TRBV2,.,.,CASRQLGTPNNEQFF,TGTGCCAGCAGACAACTCGGGACTCCTAACAATGAGCAGTTCTTC
TRBJ1-1,TRBV7-9,few,.,CASSSTEHTEAFF,TGTGCCAGCAGCTCGACCGAACACACTGAAGCTTTCTTT
TRBJ2-1,TRBV7-2,many,.,CASSPQGSGNEQFF,TGTGCCAGCAGCCCCCAGGGGTCTGGGAATGAGCAGTTCTTC
TRBJ1-5,TRBV7-9,few,.,CASSTSTITSSSNQPQHF,TGTGCCAGCAGCACGAGCACAATCACTAGTTCCAGCAATCAGCCCCAGCATTTT
TRBJ2-7,TRBV7-6,few,TRBD1,CASSTTGGQGTEQYF,TGTGCCAGCAGCACAACCGGGGGACAGGGTACCGAGCAGTACTTC
TRBJ2-3,TRBV6-5,many,.,CASSYSLRGPDTQYF,TGTGCCAGCAGTTACTCCCTTCGCGGCCCAGATACGCAGTATTTT
TRBJ2-3,TRBV4-3,few,.,CASSPQSLQGTDTQYF,TGCGCCAGCAGCCCCCAGTCGCTCCAGGGCACAGATACGCAGTATTTT
TRBJ2-3,TRBV7-2,.,TRBD1,CASSSRMGQGWDTQYF,TGTGCCAGCAGCTCGAGAATGGGACAGGGTTGGGATACGCAGTATTTT
TRBJ1-5,TRBV1,.,.,CTSSQDGKGRHNQPQHF,TGCACCAGCAGCCAAGATGGGAAGGGCCGGCACAATCAGCCCCAGCATTTT
TRBJ2-7,TRBV7-6,few,.,CASSSATGSEQYF,TGTGCCAGCAGCTCAGCCACAGGGTCCGAGCAGTACTTC
TRBJ2-6,TRBV19,few,.,CASSIGQGPSAGANVLTF,TGTGCCAGTAGTATAGGGCAGGGACCCTCAGCTGGGGCCAACGTCCTGACTTTC
TRBJ2-5,TRBV13,few,TRBD2,CASSLGLAGGLETQYF,TGTGCCAGCAGCTTAGGCCTAGCGGGGGGGCTCGAGACCCAGTACTTC
TRBJ1-1,TRBV7-2,.,TRBD1,CASSVWDRGSSDTEAFF,TGTGCCAGCAGCGTGTGGGACAGGGGAAGTTCGGACACTGAAGCTTTCTTT
TRBJ2-1,TRBV7-6,.,.,CASTSWKGNYNEQFF,TGTGCCAGCACCTCCTGGAAGGGAAACTACAATGAGCAGTTCTTC
TRBJ2-1,TRBV24-1,few,TRBD2,CATSDWSGGYNEQFF,TGTGCCACCAGTGATTGGAGCGGGGGCTACAATGAGCAGTTCTTC
TRBJ2-1,TRBV7-7,.,.,CASSETRSSYNEQFF,TGTGCTAGCAGCGAGACTAGATCCTCCTACAATGAGCAGTTCTTC
TRBJ2-7,TRBV4-3,.,.,CASSQETGPHYEQYF,TGCGCCAGCAGCCAAGAGACAGGACCCCACTACGAGCAGTACTTC
TRBJ1-5,TRBV6-5,.,.,CASSYRSGPGPQHF,TGTGCCAGCAGTTATAGGTCTGGACCCGGGCCCCAGCATTTT
TRBJ2-1,TRBV11-2,.,TRBD2,CASSLSSGSYNEQFF,TGTGCCAGCAGCTTATCTAGCGGATCCTACAATGAGCAGTTCTTC
TRBJ2-7,TRBV4-1,few,.,CASSQDSAGAMSEQYF,TGCGCCAGCAGCCAAGACTCAGCAGGGGCTATGAGTGAGCAGTACTTC
TRBJ1-6,TRBV5-1,.,.,CASKLYRDSPLHF,TGCGCCAGCAAGCTTTACCGAGATTCACCCCTCCACTTT
TRBJ2-3,TRBV7-2,.,.,CASSSSVPQYF,TGTGCCAGCAGCTCTAGCGTTCCGCAGTATTTT
TRBJ1-1,TRBV5-1,few,.,CASSLFPGGTEAFF,TGCGCCAGCAGCTTGTTTCCGGGAGGCACTGAAGCTTTCTTT
TRBJ1-5,TRBV28,few,TRBD1,CASSLSDDRGRGPQHF,TGTGCCAGCAGTTTGTCCGACGACAGGGGCCGTGGGCCCCAGCATTTT
TRBJ2-3,TRBV7-2,many,TRBD2,CATDRGGLAGTDTQYF,TGTGCCACCGACCGAGGGGGACTAGCCGGAACAGATACGCAGTATTTT
TRBJ2-7,TRBV28,few,.,CASSLSPSREQYF,TGTGCCAGCAGTTTGTCTCCAAGTAGAGAGCAGTACTTC
TRBJ2-3,TRBV5-1,few,.,CASSLAPGRAGATDTQYF,TGCGCCAGCAGCTTGGCCCCCGGTAGGGCGGGGGCTACAGATACGCAGTATTTT
TRBJ2-5,TRBV9,.,.,CASSVYAGPAPQETQYF,TGTGCCAGCAGCGTCTACGCGGGACCGGCCCCCCAAGAGACCCAGTACTTC
TRBJ2-5,TRBV6-6,.,TRBD2,CASRETSGGAETQYF,TGTGCCAGCAGGGAGACTAGCGGGGGAGCGGAGACCCAGTACTTC
TRBJ2-5,TRBV6-5,few,.,CASGHGRRYQETQYF,TGTGCCAGCGGACACGGGAGAAGGTACCAAGAGACCCAGTACTTC
TRBJ1-1,TRBV4-1,.,.,CASSQDGTPWISAEAFF,TGCGCCAGCAGCCAAGATGGGACGCCGTGGATTAGCGCTGAAGCTTTCTTT